A selection of T cell receptor beta chains follows, all from one sample in a study of blood T cell repertoires in COVID-19. This table comes from immunoSEQ multiplex PCR, and its TCRdb copy is limited to in-frame clones, with some not included. The table lists approximately 160,000 clones, roughly 86% of them singletons. Sequencing was done on a sample of peripheral blood. The receptors were sampled from a man aged 50 to 60 with active or convalescent COVID-19. The CDR3 runs from the conserved cysteine through the conserved F or W. D genes are given only for firm matches. The size entry is marked missing in some rows and otherwise reads once, few, many or a size class.

abundance: NA; v_gene: TRBV24-1; j_gene: TRBJ1-5; d_gene: NA; CDR3nt: TGTGCCACCAGTGCGGCAGGGGAGAAAAAGCCCCAGCATTTT; CDR3aa: CATSAAGEKKPQHF
abundance: NA; v_gene: TRBV19; j_gene: TRBJ1-5; d_gene: TRBD1; CDR3nt: TGTGCCAGTAGCAGAATCGACAGGGTTTATAGCAATCAGCCCCAGCATTTT; CDR3aa: CASSRIDRVYSNQPQHF
abundance: NA; v_gene: TRBV5-6; j_gene: TRBJ1-4; d_gene: NA; CDR3nt: TGTGCCAGCACACCCCAGGGGCGAGGAAATGAAAAACTGTTTTTT; CDR3aa: CASTPQGRGNEKLFF
abundance: NA; v_gene: TRBV6-6; j_gene: TRBJ2-7; d_gene: TRBD2; CDR3nt: TGTGCCAGCAGTTACGGTTTAAAACCGGGAGGTTACGAGCAGTACTTC; CDR3aa: CASSYGLKPGGYEQYF
abundance: NA; v_gene: TRBV19; j_gene: TRBJ1-2; d_gene: NA; CDR3nt: TGTGCCAGTAGTAAAACAGCTAACTATGGCTACACCTTC; CDR3aa: CASSKTANYGYTF
abundance: NA; v_gene: TRBV7-4; j_gene: TRBJ1-4; d_gene: TRBD1; CDR3nt: TGTGCCAGCAGCTTAGGAAACAGGGGGCCCGTAAGCGGTAATGAAAAACTGTTTTTT; CDR3aa: CASSLGNRGPVSGNEKLFF
abundance: NA; v_gene: TRBV10-3; j_gene: TRBJ2-2; d_gene: TRBD2; CDR3nt: TGTGCCATCAGCTCAGGGACTAGCGGGGCCGGGGAGCTGTTTTTT; CDR3aa: CAISSGTSGAGELFF
abundance: NA; v_gene: TRBV19; j_gene: TRBJ1-2; d_gene: TRBD1; CDR3nt: TGTGCCAGTAAACCCGGGACAGGGGATGGTGGCTACACCTTC; CDR3aa: CASKPGTGDGGYTF
abundance: NA; v_gene: TRBV12-3/TRBV12-4; j_gene: TRBJ2-1; d_gene: NA; CDR3nt: TGTGCCAGCAGTTCTTCTCCGAATGAGCAGTTCTTC; CDR3aa: CASSSSPNEQFF
abundance: once; v_gene: TRBV7-9; j_gene: TRBJ2-3; d_gene: TRBD2; CDR3nt: TGTGCCAGCAGCCTAATTCTAGCGGTCGGGACAGATACGCAGTATTTT; CDR3aa: CASSLILAVGTDTQYF
abundance: once; v_gene: TRBV24-1; j_gene: TRBJ1-2; d_gene: NA; CDR3nt: TGTGCCACCAGTGATCCCGAGTATGGCTACACCTTC; CDR3aa: CATSDPEYGYTF
abundance: NA; v_gene: TRBV19; j_gene: TRBJ1-4; d_gene: NA; CDR3nt: TGTGCCAGTAGCCCTCAGGGAGGTGTTAATGAAAAACTGTTTTTT; CDR3aa: CASSPQGGVNEKLFF
abundance: NA; v_gene: TRBV5-1; j_gene: TRBJ1-4; d_gene: TRBD1; CDR3nt: TGCGCCAGCAGGCAAGGGACAGCTAATGAAAAACTGTTTTTT; CDR3aa: CASRQGTANEKLFF
abundance: once; v_gene: TRBV9; j_gene: TRBJ2-3; d_gene: TRBD2; CDR3nt: TGTGCCAGCAGTTTAGCGGGGGGGCCGACAGATACGCAGTATTTT; CDR3aa: CASSLAGGPTDTQYF
abundance: NA; v_gene: TRBV5-5; j_gene: TRBJ1-2; d_gene: TRBD1; CDR3nt: TGTGCCAGCAGCTTATCCGGACAGGGAGTCGGCGGCTACACCTTC; CDR3aa: CASSLSGQGVGGYTF
abundance: NA; v_gene: TRBV19; j_gene: TRBJ1-1; d_gene: NA; CDR3nt: TGTGCCAGTAGTGTACGAGGTGGAGAAGCTTTCTTT; CDR3aa: CASSVRGGEAFF
abundance: NA; v_gene: TRBV5-1; j_gene: TRBJ1-3; d_gene: TRBD1; CDR3nt: TGCGCCAGCAGCTTACGGACAGGGACTGGAAACACCATATATTTT; CDR3aa: CASSLRTGTGNTIYF
abundance: once; v_gene: TRBV24-1; j_gene: TRBJ2-7; d_gene: NA; CDR3nt: TGTGCCACCAGTGATGCAGGACAGCCCTCCTACGAGCAGTACTTC; CDR3aa: CATSDAGQPSYEQYF
abundance: NA; v_gene: TRBV5-6; j_gene: TRBJ2-3; d_gene: NA; CDR3nt: TGTGCCAGCAGCTCCAGCGGAACCACAGATACGCAGTATTTT; CDR3aa: CASSSSGTTDTQYF
abundance: few; v_gene: TRBV5-6; j_gene: TRBJ1-6; d_gene: TRBD1; CDR3nt: TGTGCCAGCAGCCTCGGACAGGGAGTTTCACCCCTCCACTTT; CDR3aa: CASSLGQGVSPLHF
abundance: once; v_gene: TRBV12-3/TRBV12-4; j_gene: TRBJ2-7; d_gene: TRBD2; CDR3nt: TGTGCCAGCCGACTAGCGGGAAGCTACGAGCAGTACTTC; CDR3aa: CASRLAGSYEQYF
abundance: NA; v_gene: TRBV21-1; j_gene: TRBJ2-1; d_gene: NA; CDR3nt: TGTGCCAGCAGCAAAGATGACGGCTTAGGGGGGGGGCCCTTTGGGCAGTTCTTC; CDR3aa: CASSKDDGLGGGPFGQFF
abundance: NA; v_gene: TRBV23-1; j_gene: TRBJ1-1; d_gene: NA; CDR3nt: TGCGCCAGCAGTCAATCGGTTCGGGGAGCGTCGAACACTGAAGCTTTCTTT; CDR3aa: CASSQSVRGASNTEAFF
abundance: NA; v_gene: TRBV24-1; j_gene: TRBJ2-1; d_gene: TRBD1; CDR3nt: TGTGCCACCAGTGATTTGGGACAGGGGGTCTATGAGCAGTTCTTC; CDR3aa: CATSDLGQGVYEQFF
abundance: NA; v_gene: TRBV19; j_gene: TRBJ1-1; d_gene: NA; CDR3nt: TGTGCCAGTAGCACAACATTGAACACTGAAGCTTTCTTT; CDR3aa: CASSTTLNTEAFF
abundance: NA; v_gene: TRBV2; j_gene: TRBJ2-2; d_gene: TRBD2; CDR3nt: TGTGCCAGCAGAGCACTCGCAACTAGCGGGGGGGTCGGGGAGCTGTTTTTT; CDR3aa: CASRALATSGGVGELFF
abundance: once; v_gene: TRBV10-3; j_gene: TRBJ1-5; d_gene: TRBD1; CDR3nt: TGTGCCGCCTGGGCAGGGGGCCCTAGCAATCAGCCCCAGCATTTT; CDR3aa: CAAWAGGPSNQPQHF
abundance: few; v_gene: TRBV6-6; j_gene: TRBJ2-1; d_gene: NA; CDR3nt: TGTGCCAGCACTTCTAGCTCCTACAATGAGCAGTTCTTC; CDR3aa: CASTSSSYNEQFF
abundance: NA; v_gene: TRBV7-6; j_gene: TRBJ2-5; d_gene: NA; CDR3nt: TGTGCCAGCAGCTTAACCCGAACACAGGGAAGGGGAGAGACCCAGTACTTC; CDR3aa: CASSLTRTQGRGETQYF
abundance: NA; v_gene: TRBV19; j_gene: TRBJ1-2; d_gene: NA; CDR3nt: TGTGCCAGTAGTATACAGACATCAGGGCATTCAGGGTACACCTTC; CDR3aa: CASSIQTSGHSGYTF
abundance: NA; v_gene: TRBV3-1/TRBV3-2; j_gene: TRBJ2-7; d_gene: TRBD1; CDR3nt: TGTGCCAGCAGCCCGTTCGACAGGGGCGGCTACGAGCAGTACTTC; CDR3aa: CASSPFDRGGYEQYF
abundance: NA; v_gene: TRBV9; j_gene: TRBJ2-2; d_gene: TRBD1; CDR3nt: TGTGCCAGCAGCGTAGCGACAGGGGGAACCGGGGAGCTGTTTTTT; CDR3aa: CASSVATGGTGELFF
abundance: NA; v_gene: TRBV18; j_gene: TRBJ2-7; d_gene: TRBD1; CDR3nt: TGTGCCAGCTCACACCGGGACAGCTCCTACGAGCAGTACTTC; CDR3aa: CASSHRDSSYEQYF
abundance: NA; v_gene: TRBV5-1; j_gene: TRBJ2-2; d_gene: NA; CDR3nt: TGCGCCAGCAGCCGAGCCGGGGAGCTGTTTTTT; CDR3aa: CASSRAGELFF
abundance: NA; v_gene: TRBV12-2; j_gene: TRBJ1-5; d_gene: NA; CDR3nt: TGTGCAAGTCGCCCAATTAGATCCAGGGTGGCTAGCAATCAGCCCCAGCATTTT; CDR3aa: CASRPIRSRVASNQPQHF
abundance: NA; v_gene: TRBV27; j_gene: TRBJ1-5; d_gene: NA; CDR3nt: TGTGCCAGCAGTCTCTTGAGCAATCAGCCCCAGCATTTT; CDR3aa: CASSLLSNQPQHF
abundance: NA; v_gene: TRBV9; j_gene: TRBJ2-7; d_gene: TRBD1; CDR3nt: TGTGCCAGCAGCGTAGATGGGACAGCCGCCTACGAGCAGTACTTC; CDR3aa: CASSVDGTAAYEQYF
abundance: NA; v_gene: TRBV6-2/TRBV6-3; j_gene: TRBJ1-6; d_gene: NA; CDR3nt: TGTGCCAGCAGTTACTCACGAGAGTTAACACCCCTCCACTTT; CDR3aa: CASSYSRELTPLHF
abundance: NA; v_gene: TRBV11-1; j_gene: TRBJ2-5; d_gene: NA; CDR3nt: TGTGCCAGCAGCTCCTATAGACAAGAGACCCAGTACTTC; CDR3aa: CASSSYRQETQYF
abundance: NA; v_gene: TRBV4-1; j_gene: TRBJ1-5; d_gene: NA; CDR3nt: TGCGCCAGCAGCCAGCTTCCACAGGGCTTTAATCAGCCCCAGCATTTT; CDR3aa: CASSQLPQGFNQPQHF
abundance: few; v_gene: TRBV3-1/TRBV3-2; j_gene: TRBJ1-3; d_gene: NA; CDR3nt: TGTGCCAGCAGCCAGCTTTCTATACGTTCTGGAAACACCATATATTTT; CDR3aa: CASSQLSIRSGNTIYF
abundance: NA; v_gene: TRBV4-3; j_gene: TRBJ2-7; d_gene: NA; CDR3nt: TGCGCCAGCAGCCAAGATAGAGCCGAGAGCTCCTACGAGCAGTACTTC; CDR3aa: CASSQDRAESSYEQYF
abundance: NA; v_gene: TRBV4-3; j_gene: TRBJ2-7; d_gene: TRBD1; CDR3nt: TGCGCCAGCAGCCAGGAGAAAAGGACAGGGAGTACCTACGAGCAGTACTTC; CDR3aa: CASSQEKRTGSTYEQYF
abundance: NA; v_gene: TRBV12-3/TRBV12-4; j_gene: TRBJ1-5; d_gene: NA; CDR3nt: TGTGCCAGCAGTTCTTACAGGGATCAGCCCCAGCATTTT; CDR3aa: CASSSYRDQPQHF
abundance: NA; v_gene: TRBV5-4; j_gene: TRBJ2-7; d_gene: TRBD2; CDR3nt: TGTGCCAGCAGCGAACCGGGACTAGCTTACTACGAGCAGTACTTC; CDR3aa: CASSEPGLAYYEQYF
abundance: NA; v_gene: TRBV9; j_gene: TRBJ2-2; d_gene: TRBD1; CDR3nt: TGTGCCAGCAGCGTAGGGGGACAGGGATTCAACACCGGGGAGCTGTTTTTT; CDR3aa: CASSVGGQGFNTGELFF
abundance: NA; v_gene: TRBV5-5; j_gene: TRBJ1-5; d_gene: NA; CDR3nt: TGTGCCAGCAGCTCGGTTGCAGGATCTAGCAATCAGCCCCAGCATTTT; CDR3aa: CASSSVAGSSNQPQHF
abundance: NA; v_gene: TRBV6-6; j_gene: TRBJ2-7; d_gene: NA; CDR3nt: TGTGCCAGCAGTTACTCGGGAGAATGGGAGCAGTACTTC; CDR3aa: CASSYSGEWEQYF
abundance: NA; v_gene: TRBV5-4; j_gene: TRBJ2-3; d_gene: TRBD1; CDR3nt: TGTGCCAGCAGCTTGGGGACAGGGGCGACGCAGTATTTT; CDR3aa: CASSLGTGATQYF
abundance: once; v_gene: TRBV15; j_gene: TRBJ1-5; d_gene: NA; CDR3nt: TGTGCCACCAGCCGACAGGCTCTTACCAATCAGCCCCAGCATTTT; CDR3aa: CATSRQALTNQPQHF
abundance: NA; v_gene: TRBV15; j_gene: TRBJ1-1; d_gene: NA; CDR3nt: TGTGCCACCAGCAGAGATCTAAGAAACACTGAAGCTTTCTTT; CDR3aa: CATSRDLRNTEAFF
abundance: NA; v_gene: TRBV4-3; j_gene: TRBJ1-2; d_gene: NA; CDR3nt: TGCGCCAGCAGCCAAGATCCTCGGGCAGGGGTTGGCTACACCTTC; CDR3aa: CASSQDPRAGVGYTF
abundance: NA; v_gene: TRBV5-4; j_gene: TRBJ2-1; d_gene: NA; CDR3nt: TGTGCCAGCACCAGCGTGGTCAATGAGCAGTTCTTC; CDR3aa: CASTSVVNEQFF